The 23 T cell receptor beta chains in this list originate from one sample, sequenced in a study of blood T cell repertoires in COVID-19. Profiled with immunoSEQ multiplex PCR; TCRdb holds only in-frame clones, not every one. The sample has some 250,000 clones; roughly 80% are singletons. Sample: peripheral blood. These receptors were obtained from a woman aged 18-35 years with acute or convalescent COVID-19.

The chain has TRBV6-5 and TRBJ1-5; D remains unclear. This CDR3 has 15 residues. V gave up 8 bases and J gave up 0 bases, with 14 bases separating them. Germline V gene lookup returns CDR1 MNHEY and CDR2 SVGAGI. CDR3 residues: CASRDQDYSNQPQHF. CDR3 bases: TGTGCCAGCCGCGATCAAGATTATAGCAATCAGCCCCAGCATTTT.

This chain uses TRBV19 with TRBJ1-1; TRBD1 matches 9 bases. Germline lookup yields CDR1 LNHDA and CDR2 SQIVND (reference sequence). Trimming took 3 bases from V and 11 from J; bases not matched to a gene: 7. This CDR3 contains 13 residues. The CDR3, as DNA: TGTGCCAGTAGTATGAGTGGGACAGGGTTGGCTTTCTTT. Translation: CASSMSGTGLAFF.

This chain links TRBV4-3 with TRBJ2-1; D is possibly TRBD2 (5 bases). There are 16 residues in the CDR3. Germline V gene data show CDR1 as LGHNA and CDR2 as YSLEER. Trimming removed 3 bases from V and 5 bases from J, with 17 bases in between. The CDR3 spells CASSQEVGGGHNEQFF. DNA for the CDR3: TGCGCCAGCAGCCAGGAAGTAGGAGGTGGTCACAATGAGCAGTTCTTC.

V gene TRBV9 combines with J gene TRBJ2-1; 10 positions match TRBD2. CDR3 size: 18 residues. Per germline, CDR1 SGDLS and CDR2 YYNGEE. The V segment lost 4 bases and the J segment 8 bases; nucleotides outside the gene matches: 18. The CDR3 nucleotides read TGTGCCAGCAGCCCTCGCCTAGGGAGCGGGAGGGTTATCGATGAGCAGTTCTTC. The encoded protein is CASSPRLGSGRVIDEQFF.

This chain uses TRBV6-5 with TRBJ1-4, with D possibly matching TRBD1 (5 bases). The CDR3 has 13 residues. Between the trimmed V and J ends, which lost 8 bases and 7 bases, there was a span of 14 bases. CDR1 and CDR2 (germline): MNHEY, SVGAGI. The CDR3 loop reads CASVRGAGEKLFF. The CDR3 DNA reads TGTGCCAGCGTACGCGGGGCGGGTGAAAAACTGTTTTTT.

This rearrangement joins TRBV19 to TRBJ1-3, with D possibly TRBD1 on 6 matching bases. CDR1 is LNHDA, CDR2 SQIVND, per germline (reference sequence). V was shortened by 5 bases and J by 0 bases, with 11 bases between the two germline ends. The CDR3 has 15 amino acids. CDR3 sequence (DNA): TGTGCCAGTAGTCGGGACATTAACTCTGGAAACACCATATATTTT. It is translated as CASSRDINSGNTIYF.

The chain is built from TRBV5-6 and TRBJ2-2; 9 positions match TRBD1. V shed 0 bases and J 6 bases; nucleotides not matched to a gene: 9. This CDR3 contains 17 residues. The germline V gene has CDR1 SGHDT and CDR2 YYEEEE. CDR3 DNA: TGTGCCAGCAGCTTGGGGCCCGTGGACAGGGGTGCCGGGGAGCTGTTTTTT. Amino acid sequence: CASSLGPVDRGAGELFF.

The gene calls are TRBV15 and TRBJ2-4; D is perhaps TRBD1 (6 bases). Germline CDR1 is LNHNV and CDR2 is YYDKDF (reference sequence). The V end lost 5 bases, the J end lost 11 bases, and 16 bases lay between the germline ends. The CDR3 totals 13 residues. This CDR3 is CATSGGPGSVQYF. The CDR3 region has the DNA TGTGCCACCAGCGGGGGCCCTGGTAGCGTTCAGTACTTC.

The V gene is TRBV18, the J gene TRBJ2-3; 11 bases match TRBD2. Germline loops: CDR1 KGHSH, CDR2 LQKENI. This CDR3 has 18 residues. V was pared by 6 bases and J by 0 bases, with 11 bases of the junction left unmatched. CDR3 DNA sequence: TGTGCCAGCTCCGTCTCCGTGACTAGCGGGGTTAGCACAGATACGCAGTATTTT. This encodes CASSVSVTSGVSTDTQYF.

The rearrangement uses TRBV7-3 and TRBJ1-1, with unresolved D. Germline V gene lookup returns CDR1 SGHTA and CDR2 FQGTGA. The ends were cut back, 5 bases at V and 0 bases at J, with 7 bases in the middle. This CDR3 has 13 amino acids. The CDR3 protein is CASSRQMNTEAFF. DNA of the CDR3: TGTGCCAGCAGCCGACAAATGAACACTGAAGCTTTCTTT.

The chain couples TRBV19 to TRBJ1-2, with D perhaps matching TRBD1 (5 bases). The CDR3 covers 13 residues. The V end was cut by 4 bases, the J end by 5 bases, with 11 bases between. Germline values: CDR1 LNHDA, CDR2 SQIVND (reference sequence). DNA of the CDR3: TGTGCCAGTAGTAGGGGGGTAGGATATGGCTACACCTTC. This gives the protein CASSRGVGYGYTF. Together with reference TRBV19 and TRBJ1-2, the CDR3 gives the full variable domain: DGGITQSPKYLFRKEGQNVTLSCEQNLNHDAMYWYRQDPGQGLRLIYYSQIVNDFQKGDIAEGYSVSREKKESFPLTVTSAQKNPTAFYLCASSRGVGYGYTFGSGTRLTVV.

This chain links TRBV7-9 with TRBJ2-1, with a possible D match to TRBD1 (7 bases). The CDR3 sequence is 14 residues long. Germline V CDR1 and CDR2: SEHNR, FQNEAQ (reference sequence). V was clipped by 2 bases and J by 7 bases, with 12 bases between them. The CDR3 coding sequence is TGTGCCAGCAGCTTAACAGGGGCGGGGAATGAGCAGTTCTTC. Protein product: CASSLTGAGNEQFF.

This clone occurred a few times. The genes are TRBV7-9 and TRBJ1-2; D gene unclear. Germline V gene data show CDR1 as SEHNR and CDR2 as FQNEAQ (reference sequence). The CDR3 contains 13 residues. V shed 5 bases and J shed 2 bases, with 9 bases lying between them. The CDR3 coding sequence is TGTGCCAGCAGCCAGAACACGAACTATGGCTACACCTTC. As protein: CASSQNTNYGYTF.

The chain carries TRBV10-3 and TRBJ2-3; 12 bases fit TRBD2. In germline, CDR1 is ENHRY, CDR2 SYGVKD. V shed 11 bases and J 5 bases; nucleotides not matched to a gene: 11. This CDR3 spans 15 amino acids. Here the CDR3 reads CAAKGASGRGDTQYF. Written as DNA, the CDR3 is TGTGCCGCAAAGGGGGCTAGCGGGAGGGGAGATACGCAGTATTTT.

This chain joins TRBV15 and TRBJ1-3, with D possibly matching TRBD1 (5 bases). The V gene's germline CDR1 is LNHNV and CDR2 YYDKDF (reference sequence). The CDR3 is 21 residues long. The ends were cut back, 1 base at V and 0 bases at J, with 25 bases in the middle. The CDR3 is CATSRALGTKDSQSSGNTIYF. CDR3 in DNA: TGTGCCACCAGCAGAGCCCTTGGGACTAAAGACTCGCAGTCCTCTGGAAACACCATATATTTT.

The genes are TRBV6-2 or TRBV6-3 and TRBJ2-7, with D perhaps TRBD2 (6 bases). V lost 6 bases to trimming and J lost 1 base, with 13 bases between them. The CDR3 totals 14 residues. Germline V gives CDR1 MNHEY, CDR2 SVGEGT. CDR3: CASSQERASYEQYF. The CDR3 nucleotides are TGTGCCAGCAGCCAGGAGCGGGCTTCCTACGAGCAGTACTTC.

The V gene is TRBV7-9, the J gene TRBJ2-2; TRBD2 matches 8 bases. The CDR3 runs 19 residues. Germline V gene lookup returns CDR1 SEHNR and CDR2 FQNEAQ (reference sequence). The junction had 19 bases not matched to a gene; V was cut back by 6 bases and J by 4 bases. The CDR3, as DNA: TGTGCCAGCAGGCCACCGGGGACTAGACCAACCCAGGGCACCGGGGAGCTGTTTTTT. Translation: CASRPPGTRPTQGTGELFF.

The chain links TRBV30 to TRBJ2-5; D possibly corresponds to TRBD1 (8 bases). The CDR3 spans 18 residues. Looked up from germline, CDR1 is GTSNPN and CDR2 is SVGIG (reference sequence). V was clipped by 0 bases and J by 3 bases, with 23 bases between them. The CDR3 DNA sequence: TGTGCCTGGAGTGTGGGGGGGACAGGAGGCGTTCTAAAAGAGACCCAGTACTTC. This sequence encodes CAWSVGGTGGVLKETQYF.

This clone is a singleton in its sample. The rearrangement uses TRBV24-1 and TRBJ2-3, with TRBD2 matching 8 bases. Germline values: CDR1 KGHDR, CDR2 SFDVKD. V shed 7 bases, J shed 3 bases, and the junction held 8 bases outside the gene matches. The CDR3 sequence is 15 residues long. CDR3 sequence: CATSASGSRTDTQYF. The CDR3 nucleotides are TGTGCCACCAGCGCCAGCGGGAGTAGGACAGATACGCAGTATTTT.

This clone was seen just once. This chain links TRBV28 with TRBJ1-5; maybe TRBD1 (6 bases). V lost 2 bases, J lost 6 bases, and 8 bases lay in between. The CDR3 has 13 residues. Germline lookup yields CDR1 MDHEN and CDR2 SYDVKM. DNA of the CDR3: TGTGCCAGCAGTTTAGACAGGTCTCAGCCCCAGCATTTT. Protein: CASSLDRSQPQHF.

The rearrangement links TRBV30 to TRBJ1-3; no clear D gene. Between the trimmed V and J ends, which lost 4 bases and 0 bases, there was a span of 13 bases. The germline CDR1 and CDR2 sequences are GTSNPN and SVGIG (reference sequence). The CDR3 consists of 15 residues. CDR3 DNA: TGTGCCTGGATGACGGGCGGGATCTCTGGAAACACCATATATTTT. Its translation is CAWMTGGISGNTIYF.

The V call is TRBV5-1, the J call TRBJ2-7, with 8 bases that match TRBD1. Germline loops: CDR1 SGHRS, CDR2 YFSETQ. The CDR3 runs 14 residues. Trimming removed 0 bases from V and 6 bases from J; junction bases left unmatched: 5. The CDR3 nucleotides are TGCGCCAGCAGCTTGGGGACAGGGATGGGCGAGCAGTACTTC. Its protein is CASSLGTGMGEQYF.

V is TRBV14 and J is TRBJ1-1, with 8 bases matching TRBD1. The CDR3 runs 16 residues. The germline V gene has CDR1 SGHDN and CDR2 FVKESK. The ends lost 4 bases at V and 6 bases at J; junction bases unmatched: 13. The CDR3, as DNA: TGTGCCAGCAGCCCCGAGACAGGGACAGGTATCGCTGAAGCTTTCTTT. Translation gives CASSPETGTGIAEAFF.